This note documents a single T cell receptor (beta chain) sequence. Its matching antigen is unknown. This entry comes from a study of cytomegalovirus exposure and HLA in healthy donors. Broader study findings: A later examination showed that TCR association rates differed by HLA locus, with DRB1 most and HLA-C fewest. The records held CMV serostatus as the only immune exposure information.

PCR used 60 Vbeta primers and 13 Jbeta primers. Using immunoSEQ multiplex PCR, the repertoire was profiled, and TCRdb retains in-frame clones only, with some absent. The table includes 140,000 or so clones, around 67% detected once. The material sequenced was PBMCs. This receptor was obtained from a man aged 18 to 35 in good health and CMV-seropositive.

CDR3 in DNA: TGCGCCAGCAGCCGACTAGCGCCAGATACGCAGTATTTT. It specifies CASSRLAPDTQYF. The chain carries TRBV5-1 and TRBJ2-3; 8 nucleotides align to TRBD2. The germline V gene has CDR1 SGHRS and CDR2 YFSETQ. V lost 4 bases to trimming and J lost 4 bases; unmatched junction nucleotides: 2. There are 13 residues in the CDR3.